Sequencing of this T cell receptor (beta chain) was carried out in a study of shared clonotypes between healthy human individuals. Study in general: The cohort comprised a couple of women and three men. Their ages spanned 18 to 49 years. Per-donor plates numbered three CD4 naive, three CD4 memory, two CD8 naive and one CD8 memory. General observations from the study: Clonotypes shared by all four sorted-subset donors had higher generation probabilities than non-shared clonotypes.

The germline V gene encodes CDR1 SGHTA and CDR2 FQGNSA. The CDR3 covers 13 residues. Deletions cut 5 bases from V and 4 bases from J, with 10 bases between. The protocol was immunoSEQ multiplex PCR, while the TCRdb copy is restricted to in-frame clones and leaves out a portion. The data show some 2,000,000 clones, 90% to 96% seen once. In its sample, this clone was seen once. What it recognizes is unknown. This receptor was obtained from a man aged 18 to 30 in good health. This chain uses TRBV7-2 with TRBJ2-3; TRBD2 is a possible D gene (5 bases). Source material: naive CD4+ T cells sorted from blood. Subset in this sample: CD45RA+ positively selected. The CDR3 here is CASSQEGADTQYF. CDR3 nucleotides: TGTGCCAGCAGCCAAGAGGGCGCAGATACGCAGTATTTT.